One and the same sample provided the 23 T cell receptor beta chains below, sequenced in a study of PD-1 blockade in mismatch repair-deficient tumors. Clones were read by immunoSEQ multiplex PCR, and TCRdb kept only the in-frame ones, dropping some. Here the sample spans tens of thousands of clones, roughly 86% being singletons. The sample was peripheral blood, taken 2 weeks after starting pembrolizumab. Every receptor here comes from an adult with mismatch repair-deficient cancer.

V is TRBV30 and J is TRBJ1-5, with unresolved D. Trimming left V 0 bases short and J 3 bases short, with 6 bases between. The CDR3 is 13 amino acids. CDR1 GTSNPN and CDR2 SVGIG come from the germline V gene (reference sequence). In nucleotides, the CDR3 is TGTGCCTGGAGTGTGCAGGACAATCAGCCCCAGCATTTT. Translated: CAWSVQDNQPQHF.

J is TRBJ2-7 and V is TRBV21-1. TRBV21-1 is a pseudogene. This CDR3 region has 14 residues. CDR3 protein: CASSKGGFSYEQYF. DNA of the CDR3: TGTGCCAGCAGCAAAGGGGGGTTCTCCTACGAGCAGTACTTC.

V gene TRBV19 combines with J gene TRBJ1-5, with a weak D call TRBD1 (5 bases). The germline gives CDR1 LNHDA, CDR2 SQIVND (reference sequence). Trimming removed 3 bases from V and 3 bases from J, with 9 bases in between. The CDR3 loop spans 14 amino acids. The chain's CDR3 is CASSMSGYNQPQHF. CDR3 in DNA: TGTGCCAGTAGTATGTCAGGGTACAATCAGCCCCAGCATTTT.

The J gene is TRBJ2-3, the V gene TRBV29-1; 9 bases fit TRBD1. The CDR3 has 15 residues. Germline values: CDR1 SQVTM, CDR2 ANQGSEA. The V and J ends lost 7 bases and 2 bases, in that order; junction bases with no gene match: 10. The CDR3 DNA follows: TGCAGCGGCATATCAACAGGGGGCCCCACAGATACGCAGTATTTT. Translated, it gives CSGISTGGPTDTQYF.

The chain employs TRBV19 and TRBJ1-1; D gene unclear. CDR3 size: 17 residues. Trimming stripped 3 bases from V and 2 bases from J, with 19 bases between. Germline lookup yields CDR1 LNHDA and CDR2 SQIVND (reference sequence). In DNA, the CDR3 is TGTGCCAGTAGTATGTCATCGTGGGGAGTCGGTAACACTGAAGCTTTCTTT. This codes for CASSMSSWGVGNTEAFF.

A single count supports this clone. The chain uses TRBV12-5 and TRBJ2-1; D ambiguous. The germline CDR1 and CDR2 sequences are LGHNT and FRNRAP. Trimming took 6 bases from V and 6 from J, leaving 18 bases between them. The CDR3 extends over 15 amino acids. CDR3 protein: CASGTQDRGLNEQFF. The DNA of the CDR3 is TGTGCTAGTGGCACCCAGGACCGCGGTCTCAATGAGCAGTTCTTC.

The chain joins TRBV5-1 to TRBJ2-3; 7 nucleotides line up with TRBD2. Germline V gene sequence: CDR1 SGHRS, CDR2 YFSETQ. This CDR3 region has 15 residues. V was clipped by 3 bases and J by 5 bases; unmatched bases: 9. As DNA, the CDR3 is TGCGCCAGCAGCTCTGGACTAGGACGGAGAGATACGCAGTATTTT. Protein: CASSSGLGRRDTQYF.

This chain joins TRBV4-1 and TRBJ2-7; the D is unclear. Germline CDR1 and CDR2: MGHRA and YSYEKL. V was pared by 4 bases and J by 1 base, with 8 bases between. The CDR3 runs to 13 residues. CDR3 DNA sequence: TGCGCCAGCAGCCTGGGTCAGTCCTACGAGCAGTACTTC. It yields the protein CASSLGQSYEQYF.

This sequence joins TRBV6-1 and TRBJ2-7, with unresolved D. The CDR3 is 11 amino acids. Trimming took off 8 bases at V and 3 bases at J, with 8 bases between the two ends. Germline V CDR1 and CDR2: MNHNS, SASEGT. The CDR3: CASQIGYEQYF. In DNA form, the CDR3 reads TGTGCCAGCCAAATAGGCTACGAGCAGTACTTC.

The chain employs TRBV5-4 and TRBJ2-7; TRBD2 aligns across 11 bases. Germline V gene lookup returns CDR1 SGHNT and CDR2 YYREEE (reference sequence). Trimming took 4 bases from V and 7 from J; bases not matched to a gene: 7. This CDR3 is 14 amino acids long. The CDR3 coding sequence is TGTGCCAGCAGCGAAACTAGCGGGAGTGAAGAGCAGTACTTC. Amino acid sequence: CASSETSGSEEQYF.

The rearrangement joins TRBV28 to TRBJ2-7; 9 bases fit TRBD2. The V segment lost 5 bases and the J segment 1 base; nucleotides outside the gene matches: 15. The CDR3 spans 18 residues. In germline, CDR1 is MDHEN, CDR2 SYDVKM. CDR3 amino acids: CASSPSLGRGRVSYEQYF. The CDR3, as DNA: TGTGCCAGCAGTCCCTCCCTGGGACGCGGGAGGGTTTCCTACGAGCAGTACTTC.

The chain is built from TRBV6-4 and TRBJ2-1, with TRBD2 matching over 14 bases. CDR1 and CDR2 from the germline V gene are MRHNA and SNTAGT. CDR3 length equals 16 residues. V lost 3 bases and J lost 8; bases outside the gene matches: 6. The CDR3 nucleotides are TGTGCCAGCAGTGAAGCCGGGACTAGCGGGAGCCATGAGCAGTTCTTC. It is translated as CASSEAGTSGSHEQFF.

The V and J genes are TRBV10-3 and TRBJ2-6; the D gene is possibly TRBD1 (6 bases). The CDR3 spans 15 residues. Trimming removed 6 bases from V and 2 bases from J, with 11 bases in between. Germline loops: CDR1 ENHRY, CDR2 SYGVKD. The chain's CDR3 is CAISYTGTGANVLTF. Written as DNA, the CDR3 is TGTGCCATCAGCTACACAGGGACTGGGGCCAACGTCCTGACTTTC.

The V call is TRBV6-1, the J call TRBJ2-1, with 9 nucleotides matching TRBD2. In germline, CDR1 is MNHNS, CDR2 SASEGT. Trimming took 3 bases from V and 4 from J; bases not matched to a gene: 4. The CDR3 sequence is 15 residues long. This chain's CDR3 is CASSDGTSRYNEQFF. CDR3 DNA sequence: TGTGCCAGCAGTGACGGGACTAGCAGGTACAATGAGCAGTTCTTC.

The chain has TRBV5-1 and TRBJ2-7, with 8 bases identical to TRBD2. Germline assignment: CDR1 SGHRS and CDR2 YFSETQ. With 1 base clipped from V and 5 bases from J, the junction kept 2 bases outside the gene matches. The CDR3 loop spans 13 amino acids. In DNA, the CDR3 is TGCGCCAGCAGCTTGTACGGGAGGGACGAGCAGTACTTC. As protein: CASSLYGRDEQYF.

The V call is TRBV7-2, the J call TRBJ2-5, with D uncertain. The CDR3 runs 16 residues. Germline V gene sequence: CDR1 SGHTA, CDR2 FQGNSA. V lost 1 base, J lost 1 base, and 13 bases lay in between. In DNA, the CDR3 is TGTGCCAGCAGCTTAGTTTCGTCAGCCATCCAAGAGACCCAGTACTTC. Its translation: CASSLVSSAIQETQYF.

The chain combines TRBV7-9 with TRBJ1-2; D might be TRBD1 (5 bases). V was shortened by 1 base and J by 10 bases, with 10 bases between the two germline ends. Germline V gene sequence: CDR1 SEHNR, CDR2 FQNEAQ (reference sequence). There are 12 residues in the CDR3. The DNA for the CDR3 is TGTGCCAGCAGCTTAGGTCAGGGCAACTACACCTTC. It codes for CASSLGQGNYTF.

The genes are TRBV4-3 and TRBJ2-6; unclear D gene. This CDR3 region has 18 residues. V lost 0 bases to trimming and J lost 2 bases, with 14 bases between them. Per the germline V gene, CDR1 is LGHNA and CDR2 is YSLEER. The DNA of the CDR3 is TGCGCCAGCAGCCAAGAAGGGTCATTTGGGACTGGGGCCAACGTCCTGACTTTC. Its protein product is CASSQEGSFGTGANVLTF.

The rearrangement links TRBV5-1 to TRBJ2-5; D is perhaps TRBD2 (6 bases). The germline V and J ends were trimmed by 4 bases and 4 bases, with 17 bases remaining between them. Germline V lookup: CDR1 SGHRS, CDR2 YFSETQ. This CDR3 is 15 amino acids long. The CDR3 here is CASSPGGSGRETQYF. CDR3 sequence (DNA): TGCGCCAGCAGCCCTGGAGGGTCGGGGAGAGAGACCCAGTACTTC.

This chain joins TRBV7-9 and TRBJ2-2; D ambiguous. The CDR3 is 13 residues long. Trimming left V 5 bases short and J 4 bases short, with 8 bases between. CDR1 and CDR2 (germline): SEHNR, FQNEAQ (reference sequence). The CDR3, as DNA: TGTGCCAGCAGCGCCTTGGTCACCGGGGAGCTGTTTTTT. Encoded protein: CASSALVTGELFF.

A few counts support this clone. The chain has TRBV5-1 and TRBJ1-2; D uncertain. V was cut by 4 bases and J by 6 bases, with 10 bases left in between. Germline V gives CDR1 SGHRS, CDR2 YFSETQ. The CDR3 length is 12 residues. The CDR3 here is CASSRTLDGYTF. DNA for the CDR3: TGCGCCAGCAGCCGGACCTTAGATGGCTACACCTTC.

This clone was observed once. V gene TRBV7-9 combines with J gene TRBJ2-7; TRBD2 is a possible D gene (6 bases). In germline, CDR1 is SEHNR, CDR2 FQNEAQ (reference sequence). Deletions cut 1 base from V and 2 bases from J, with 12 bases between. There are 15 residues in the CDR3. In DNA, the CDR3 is TGTGCCAGCAGCTTAGACCGGGACTCCCCCTACGAGCAGTACTTC. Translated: CASSLDRDSPYEQYF.

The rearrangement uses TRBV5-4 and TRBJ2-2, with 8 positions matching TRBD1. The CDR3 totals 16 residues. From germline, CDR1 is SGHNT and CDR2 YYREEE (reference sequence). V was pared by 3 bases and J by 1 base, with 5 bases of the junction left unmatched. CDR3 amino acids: CASSSRQGMNTGELFF. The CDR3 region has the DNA TGTGCCAGCAGCTCCCGACAGGGGATGAACACCGGGGAGCTGTTTTTT.